Detailed here is one T cell receptor (beta chain). The antigen is unknown. The assay used deep level. Libraries were prepared by immunoSEQ multiplex PCR; TCRdb keeps only in-frame clonotypes and omits some of them. The data contain approximately 2,000,000 clones, around 95% of them singletons. The naive CD8 fraction comprised CD45RO-negative cells positively selected for CCR7 and excluded terminally differentiated effector memory CD45RA+ cells. This record comes from a study of shared clonotypes between healthy human individuals. Background on the study: The study enrolled a couple of women and three men aged 18 to 49. There were three CD4 naive, three CD4 memory, two CD8 naive and one CD8 memory plates per donor.

The length of the CDR3 is 15 residues. Trimming left V 1 base short and J 4 bases short, with 13 bases between. The V gene's germline CDR1 is MGHRA and CDR2 YSYEKL. General study results and limits: Naive subsets generally exceeded memory subsets in estimated richness.

The specimen sequenced was naive CD8+ T cells from PBMCs. The clonotype was recovered from a man younger than 35 in good health. Some clones in this sample may be carry-over from other donors' samples. The chain couples TRBV4-1 to TRBJ1-2; D not certain. CDR3 residues: CASSQVSRLFYGYTF. In DNA form, the CDR3 reads TGCGCCAGCAGCCAAGTCTCTCGGCTCTTCTATGGCTACACCTTC.